Below are 10 T cell receptor beta chains sequenced from a single sample in a study of cytomegalovirus exposure and HLA in healthy donors. PCR amplification relied on 60 Vbeta primers (plus 13 Jbeta primers). Clones were sequenced by immunoSEQ multiplex PCR, and TCRdb holds only the in-frame ones, with some missing. The sample has hundreds of thousands of clones, over 65% seen once. The sequenced sample consisted of PBMCs. Receptors originate from a man younger than 35 in good health and CMV-seronegative.

The rearrangement joins TRBV10-2 to TRBJ2-7; 9 bases are a match to TRBD1. Germline assignment: CDR1 WSHSY and CDR2 SAAADI. The junction had 7 bases not matched to a gene; V was cut back by 7 bases and J by 6 bases. The CDR3 has 13 residues. The chain's CDR3 is CASTRTGVFEQYF. CDR3 nucleotide sequence: TGCGCCAGCACTCGGACAGGGGTATTCGAGCAGTACTTC.

For the CDR3, the DNA is TGCGCCAGCAGCCAAGCGGCACAGAATAACTATGGCTACACCTTC. As protein: CASSQAAQNNYGYTF. This sequence joins TRBV4-1 and TRBJ1-2, with unresolved D. Per the germline V gene, CDR1 is MGHRA and CDR2 is YSYEKL. CDR3 length equals 15 residues. The V end was cut by 1 base, the J end by 1 base, with 10 bases between.

This clone was counted a single time. This chain connects TRBV10-1 to TRBJ2-1; D not certain. The V end was cut by 2 bases, the J end by 2 bases, with 7 bases between. The CDR3 extends over 14 amino acids. Germline V CDR1 and CDR2: WNHNN, SYGVQD (reference sequence). The CDR3 nucleotides are TGCGCCAGCAGTGAGAATACAGCCTACAATGAGCAGTTCTTC. Its translation: CASSENTAYNEQFF.

This clone was seen a few times. The chain has TRBV28 and TRBJ2-7; 10 bases agree with TRBD2. The germline gives CDR1 MDHEN, CDR2 SYDVKM. The CDR3 is 17 residues long. V lost 7 bases, J lost 6 bases, and 18 bases stayed unmatched. Here the CDR3 DNA reads TGTGCCAGCACCTTAGGGGGTGCTAGCGGGAGTACGGTCGAGCAGTACTTC. This translates into CASTLGGASGSTVEQYF. The variable domain in full, with the rest retrieved from reference TRBV28 and TRBJ2-7, is DVKVTQSSRYLVKRTGEKVFLECVQDMDHENMFWYRQDPGLGLRLIYFSYDVKMKEKGDIPEGYSVSREKKERFSLILESASTNQTSMYLCASTLGGASGSTVEQYFGPGTRLTVT.

The chain employs TRBV27 and TRBJ1-2, with unresolved D. V was trimmed by 5 bases and J by 3 bases, leaving 10 bases between them. Germline lookup yields CDR1 MNHEY and CDR2 SMNVEV (reference sequence). The CDR3 extends over 13 amino acids. The CDR3 region is CASSPSGYYGYTF. CDR3 coding DNA: TGTGCCAGCAGTCCATCCGGGTACTATGGCTACACCTTC.

J is TRBJ2-1 and V is TRBV7-9, with 7 bases identical to TRBD2. Trimming at V came to 11 bases and at J to 7 bases, leaving 5 bases not matched to a gene. The CDR3 sequence is 11 residues long. Per germline, CDR1 SEHNR and CDR2 FQNEAQ (reference sequence). CDR3 sequence: CAGGLGNEQFF. The CDR3, as DNA: TGTGCCGGCGGACTAGGGAATGAGCAGTTCTTC.

J is TRBJ1-5 and V is TRBV28; D remains ambiguous. V lost 10 bases and J 0 bases, leaving 10 bases between the germline ends. In germline, CDR1 is MDHEN, CDR2 SYDVKM. This CDR3 has 13 residues. In DNA, the CDR3 is TGTGCCACCAACAGCCTTAGCAATCAGCCCCAGCATTTT. Translation gives CATNSLSNQPQHF.

This clone was seen a few times. The chain combines TRBV7-9 with TRBJ2-2, with D perhaps TRBD2 (6 bases). V was pared by 4 bases and J by 2 bases, with 11 bases between. This CDR3 spans 15 amino acids. CDR1 and CDR2 (germline): SEHNR, FQNEAQ (reference sequence). CDR3 sequence: CASSSWTTNTGELFF. The CDR3 bases are TGTGCCAGCAGCTCTTGGACTACCAACACCGGGGAGCTGTTTTTT.

The V call is TRBV7-9, the J call TRBJ2-1, with TRBD2 matching over 9 bases. V was clipped by 5 bases and J by 2 bases; unmatched bases: 7. Germline-derived CDR1 and CDR2 are SEHNR and FQNEAQ (reference sequence). This CDR3 comprises 16 residues. The CDR3 bases are TGTGCCAGCAGCACACGACTAGCGGAAACCTACAATGAGCAGTTCTTC. Amino acids: CASSTRLAETYNEQFF.

The V call is TRBV7-9, the J call TRBJ1-1; possibly TRBD1 for D (5 bases). CDR1 is SEHNR, CDR2 FQNEAQ, per germline (reference sequence). This CDR3 is 16 amino acids long. The V and J ends lost 1 base and 5 bases respectively, with 17 bases between them. The CDR3 DNA follows: TGTGCCAGCAGCTTAGGGTCGTCAGGGAGGTTGACTGAAGCTTTCTTT. Translation: CASSLGSSGRLTEAFF.